The entry below gives a single T cell receptor beta chain sequence along with its context. What it binds is not known. The data were taken from a study of vaccination effects on CD4 cells after COVID-19. The CDR3 is 20 amino acids. Germline CDR1 is PRHDT and CDR2 is FYEKMQ (reference sequence). The V and J ends lost 4 bases and 0 bases, in that order; junction bases with no gene match: 19. Study results and caveats: In the late period after vaccination, infection- and vaccine-induced clones contracted markedly.

ViraFEST assay sequencing came after antigen-specific CD4+ T cells were expanded with viral peptide pools. Around day 10 of culture, CD4+ T cells were separated out. Two doses of either BNT162b2 or mRNA-1273 were given to each participant. Vaccinees lacked prior SARS-CoV-2 infection and tested negative for nucleocapsid antibodies. Clones were sequenced by immunoSEQ multiplex PCR, and TCRdb holds only the in-frame ones, with some missing. The sample shows about 24,000 clones, 81% of them seen only once. The clonotype was recovered from a human donor who received a COVID-19 vaccine. Some clones in this sample may be carry-over from other donors' samples. This sequence joins TRBV13 and TRBJ2-3; TRBD1 aligns across 7 bases. The input for sequencing was CD4+ T cells from PBMCs cultured with SARS-CoV-2 spike peptides, taken after COVID-19 vaccination. The DNA of the CDR3 is TGTGCCAGCAGCTCAAGGGAACCGGGACAGAGCCATTCTAGCACAGATACGCAGTATTTT. It specifies CASSSREPGQSHSSTDTQYF.